Listed here are 27 T cell receptor beta chains from one sample, sequenced in a study of T-cell memory formation after mild COVID-19. TCRdb used MiXCR to reprocess the 5' RACE reads, holding one entry per CDR3 protein. The sample lists roughly 320,000 distinct CDR3 sequences, approximately 29% occurring once. The sample consisted of PBMCs or a T cell subset sorted from them (not recorded which). The receptors here all came from an adult woman who had mild COVID-19 (a few samples of this study predate the infection). Cell type and time point are not known.

The chain links TRBV19 to TRBJ2-3, with 8 nucleotides matching TRBD1. CDR3 length equals 16 residues. CDR1 LNHDA and CDR2 SQIVND come from the germline V gene (reference sequence). The J segment lost 2 bases and the V segment lost 4 bases, leaving 8 bases of the junction unmatched. CDR3 nucleotides: TGTGCCAGTAGTACCCGCGGACAGGGCGCCACAGATACGCAGTATTTT. This encodes CASSTRGQGATDTQYF.

The sample holds a few counts of this clonotype. The genes are TRBV20-1 and TRBJ1-1; D call uncertain. V was clipped by 3 bases and J by 4 bases, with 15 bases between them. Germline V lookup: CDR1 DFQATT, CDR2 SNEGSKA (reference sequence). There are 14 residues in the CDR3. The CDR3 DNA is TGCAGTGCTAGCCAAAGAGCGCTTAGCACTGAAGCTTTCTTT. This codes for CSASQRALSTEAFF.

The rearrangement joins TRBV14 to TRBJ2-7; D gene unclear. From germline, CDR1 is SGHDN and CDR2 FVKESK. V lost 1 base, J lost 3 bases, and 10 bases lay in between. The CDR3 consists of 14 residues. The CDR3 sequence is CASSQVGRYYEQYF. CDR3 nucleotides: TGTGCCAGCAGCCAAGTCGGACGGTACTACGAGCAGTACTTC.

This chain uses TRBV20-1 with TRBJ1-2; TRBD1 agrees at 9 bases. Germline V gives CDR1 DFQATT, CDR2 SNEGSKA (reference sequence). J was trimmed by 7 bases and V by 5 bases; bases with no gene match: 5. This CDR3 is 12 amino acids long. Here the CDR3 DNA reads TGCAGTGCTCTCCGGGACAGGGTTGGCTACACCTTC. It codes for CSALRDRVGYTF.

There are a few counts of this clonotype. The V gene is TRBV29-1, the J gene TRBJ1-2; 8 nucleotides match TRBD1. CDR1 SQVTM and CDR2 ANQGSEA come from the germline V gene. The ends lost 5 bases at V and 4 bases at J; junction bases unmatched: 6. The CDR3 is 13 residues long. In nucleotides, the CDR3 is TGCAGCGTTACAGGGGGTGGGTTCTATGGCTACACCTTC. This sequence encodes CSVTGGGFYGYTF.

The chain joins TRBV6-2 or TRBV6-3 to TRBJ2-7; 8 bases are a match to TRBD1. The CDR3 contains 14 residues. V shed 6 bases and J 6 bases; nucleotides not matched to a gene: 10. CDR1 MNHEY and CDR2 SVGEGT come from the germline V gene. The CDR3 spells CASSPWTGLTEQYF. The CDR3 DNA reads as TGTGCCAGCAGCCCCTGGACAGGGTTGACCGAGCAGTACTTC.

This chain links TRBV7-6 with TRBJ2-2; possibly TRBD1 for D (6 bases). This CDR3 has 14 amino acids. Trimming cost V 6 bases and J 6 bases, with 14 bases left between them. Germline V gene sequence: CDR1 SGHVS, CDR2 FNYEAQ. Written as DNA, the CDR3 is TGTGCCAGCAGTGGACAGTCGGTCCCCGGGGAGCTGTTTTTT. Translated: CASSGQSVPGELFF.

The chain joins TRBV5-6 to TRBJ2-3, with 8 bases fitting TRBD1. The CDR3 extends over 16 amino acids. Unmatched junction bases numbered 8, after V lost 1 base and J lost 4 bases. Germline V gene sequence: CDR1 SGHDT, CDR2 YYEEEE. The CDR3 DNA reads as TGTGCCAGCAGCTTGATTTCAGGGGGCGACGCAGATACGCAGTATTTT. This translates into CASSLISGGDADTQYF.

This clonotype has a handful of counts. The chain couples TRBV15 to TRBJ1-5, with no clear D. Germline CDR1 is LNHNV and CDR2 is YYDKDF (reference sequence). V gave up 0 bases and J gave up 4 bases, with 7 bases separating them. This CDR3 region has 14 residues. Here the CDR3 reads CATSRDRSNQPQHF. For the CDR3, the DNA is TGTGCCACCAGCAGAGATCGCAGTAATCAGCCCCAGCATTTT.

The V call is TRBV21-1, the J call TRBJ2-6; no check of the table's D call, TRBD1, against the DNA was made. TRBV21-1 is an annotated pseudogene. This CDR3 has 18 residues. CDR3 amino acids: CASSNSGATALWANVLTF. In DNA, the CDR3 is TGTGCCAGCAGCAATAGTGGGGCGACAGCCCTCTGGGCCAACGTCCTGACTTTC.

The chain combines TRBV2 with TRBJ1-6, with 10 bases aligning to TRBD1. Trimming at V came to 6 bases and at J to 9 bases, leaving 5 bases not matched to a gene. From germline, CDR1 is SNHLY and CDR2 FYNNEI. This CDR3 contains 14 residues. CDR3 sequence: CASSATGGGSPLHF. The CDR3 nucleotides are TGTGCCAGCAGCGCGACAGGGGGCGGTTCACCCCTCCACTTT.

This clonotype was counted between two and nine times. V and J are TRBV13 and TRBJ2-7; D is perhaps TRBD2 (5 bases). The germline V gene encodes CDR1 PRHDT and CDR2 FYEKMQ (reference sequence). This CDR3 is built from 13 residues. V was pared by 4 bases and J by 0 bases, with 7 bases between. The CDR3 sequence is CASSSLASYEQYF. The CDR3 coding sequence is TGTGCCAGCAGCTCCCTAGCCTCCTACGAGCAGTACTTC. Full variable domain (missing parts from reference TRBV13 and TRBJ2-7): AAGVIQSPRHLIKEKRETATLKCYPIPRHDTVYWYQQGPGQDPQFLISFYEKMQSDKGSIPDRFSAQQFSDYHSELNMSSLELGDSALYFCASSSLASYEQYFGPGTRLTVT.

This clonotype was seen ten or more times. In DNA, the CDR3 is TGTGCCAGCAGAGCGGGGGGTCAGAAGCAGTACTTC. As protein: CASRAGGQKQYF. The J gene is TRBJ2-7, the V gene TRBV12-3 or TRBV12-4; 9 bases line up with TRBD2. The CDR3 length is 12 residues. The V gene end was trimmed by 6 bases and the J gene end by 8 bases; junction bases not matched to a gene: 5.

The sample holds many counts of this clonotype. The V and J genes are TRBV20-1 and TRBJ2-5, with D possibly being TRBD1 (6 bases). Germline V gene data show CDR1 as DFQATT and CDR2 as SNEGSKA (reference sequence). The CDR3 runs to 12 residues. With 1 base removed from V and 6 bases from J, the gap between germline ends came to 9 bases. CDR3 sequence (DNA): TGCAGTGCTAGAGTAGGACAGAAGACCCAGTACTTC. Translating it yields CSARVGQKTQYF.

This clonotype was detected a few times. This chain joins TRBV12-3 or TRBV12-4 and TRBJ2-5; D is unresolved. CDR3 length: 16 amino acids. Trimming left V 4 bases short and J 2 bases short, with 17 bases between. CDR3: CASSSDWSAKQETQYF. The CDR3 DNA follows: TGTGCCAGCAGTTCCGATTGGAGCGCCAAACAAGAGACCCAGTACTTC.

The V gene is TRBV29-1, the J gene TRBJ2-4, with 11 bases identical to TRBD2. The CDR3 consists of 14 residues. Trimming cost V 4 bases and J 1 base; bases outside gene matches: 0. Germline V gene sequence: CDR1 SQVTM, CDR2 ANQGSEA. In DNA, the CDR3 is TGCAGCGTTGGGACTAGCGGGGCCAAAAACATTCAGTACTTC. It codes for CSVGTSGAKNIQYF. Using reference TRBV29-1 and TRBJ2-4 for the parts outside the CDR3, the full variable domain is SAVISQKPSRDICQRGTSLTIQCQVDSQVTMMFWYRQQPGQSLTLIATANQGSEATYESGFVIDKFPISRPNLTFSTLTVSNMSPEDSSIYLCSVGTSGAKNIQYFGAGTRLSVL.

The chain combines TRBV6-2 or TRBV6-3 with TRBJ2-3; weak D call: TRBD1 (6 bases). The CDR3 has 13 residues. CDR1 is MNHEY, CDR2 SVGEGT, per germline. V gave up 11 bases and J gave up 3 bases, with 15 bases separating them. CDR3 sequence: CASQGSLTDTQYF. The CDR3 DNA reads TGTGCCTCCCAGGGGAGTCTGACAGATACGCAGTATTTT.

The chain combines TRBV5-1 with TRBJ2-7; 9 nucleotides line up with TRBD1. Per germline, CDR1 SGHRS and CDR2 YFSETQ. CDR3 length equals 14 residues. The V gene end was trimmed by 5 bases and the J gene end by 3 bases; junction bases not matched to a gene: 6. The CDR3 protein is CASSTGTGYYEQYF. The CDR3 DNA reads as TGCGCCAGCAGTACCGGGACAGGGTACTACGAGCAGTACTTC.

The chain has TRBV2 and TRBJ2-3; D is possibly TRBD2 (7 bases). The CDR3 has 22 amino acids. V was clipped by 3 bases and J by 0 bases, with 31 bases between them. Per germline, CDR1 SNHLY and CDR2 FYNNEI. CDR3 loop: CASSDDFLFGAGAQASTDTQYF. The CDR3 DNA sequence: TGTGCCAGCAGTGATGATTTTCTCTTCGGGGCGGGGGCCCAAGCCAGCACAGATACGCAGTATTTT.

This clonotype turned up a few times. V is TRBV7-2 and J is TRBJ2-5; TRBD1 matches at 9 bases. This CDR3 is built from 13 residues. Trimming took 5 bases from V and 4 from J; bases not matched to a gene: 2. CDR1 is SGHTA and CDR2 is FQGNSA in the germline V gene. CDR3 sequence: CASSRTGAETQYF. CDR3 sequence (DNA): TGTGCCAGCAGCCGGACAGGGGCAGAGACCCAGTACTTC.

The chain joins TRBV6-1 to TRBJ1-1, with D possibly matching TRBD1 (5 bases). The V gene lost 2 bases and the J gene lost 1 base, with 14 bases spanning the gap. The length of the CDR3 is 16 residues. CDR1 is MNHNS, CDR2 SASEGT, per germline. The CDR3 DNA reads TGTGCCAGCAGTGAACGGGGCAGCCCCCAGAACACTGAAGCTTTCTTT. This translates into CASSERGSPQNTEAFF.

This clonotype was observed at least ten times. The J gene is TRBJ2-1, the V gene TRBV5-1; TRBD2 aligns across 10 bases. V was pared by 6 bases and J by 2 bases, with 8 bases of the junction left unmatched. The CDR3 length is 16 residues. CDR1 is SGHRS and CDR2 is YFSETQ in the germline V gene. CDR3: CASIAVSGRAYNEQFF. The CDR3 DNA follows: TGCGCCAGCATCGCCGTGAGCGGGAGGGCCTACAATGAGCAGTTCTTC.

This clonotype was recorded a few times. The chain joins TRBV10-3 to TRBJ2-3, with D possibly being TRBD2 (5 bases). The CDR3 loop spans 13 amino acids. V was pared by 9 bases and J by 2 bases, with 12 bases between. CDR1 and CDR2 from the germline V gene are ENHRY and SYGVKD. The chain's CDR3 is CAMAGGITDTQYF. In DNA form, the CDR3 reads TGTGCCATGGCGGGTGGAATCACAGATACGCAGTATTTT.

This clonotype was seen only a few times. The DNA of the CDR3 is TGTGCCACCAGTGGGTTGAACACTGAAGCTTTCTTT. Translation: CATSGLNTEAFF. V gene TRBV24-1 combines with J gene TRBJ1-1; no reliable D call. Trimming removed 5 bases from V and 0 bases from J, with 3 bases in between. CDR1 is KGHDR and CDR2 is SFDVKD in the germline V gene. The CDR3 consists of 12 residues.

J is TRBJ2-2 and V is TRBV20-1, with TRBD1 identical over 9 bases. This CDR3 spans 18 amino acids. J lost 1 base, V lost 0 bases, and 9 bases had no gene match. Germline V gene data show CDR1 as DFQATT and CDR2 as SNEGSKA (reference sequence). The CDR3 nucleotides read TGCAGTGCTAGAGATAGGGGCCGGGACAGGGAGAACACCGGGGAGCTGTTTTTT. It yields the protein CSARDRGRDRENTGELFF.

The chain carries TRBV14 and TRBJ2-3; no clear D gene. The V end lost 5 bases, the J end lost 2 bases, and 8 bases lay between the germline ends. The CDR3 contains 13 residues. Looked up from germline, CDR1 is SGHDN and CDR2 is FVKESK. The CDR3 sequence is CASSSAVTDTQYF. CDR3 nucleotides: TGTGCCAGCAGCTCCGCGGTCACAGATACGCAGTATTTT.

In its sample, this clonotype ranks as medium-sized (0.01 to 0.1%). The V call is TRBV5-1, the J call TRBJ2-7; D ambiguous. V dropped 0 bases and J dropped 1 base, with 8 bases sitting between them. CDR1 is SGHRS, CDR2 YFSETQ, per germline. The CDR3 contains 14 residues. CDR3 sequence: CASSLEPESYEQYF. CDR3 sequence (DNA): TGCGCCAGCAGCTTGGAGCCGGAGTCCTACGAGCAGTACTTC.